A single sample is the source of the 22 T cell receptor beta chains below, sequenced in a study of cytomegalovirus exposure and HLA in healthy donors. 60 Vbeta and 13 Jbeta primers were used in PCR. Sequencing used immunoSEQ multiplex PCR; TCRdb keeps in-frame clones, though not all of them. The data hold 150,000 to 200,000 clones, with around four fifths observed a single time. Sequenced input: PBMCs. All receptors derive from a woman aged 25 to 45 in good health and CMV-seronegative.

The chain is built from TRBV2 and TRBJ1-6, with 7 bases that match TRBD1. Germline assignment: CDR1 SNHLY and CDR2 FYNNEI. Losses at the gene ends were 6 bases for V and 7 bases for J; bases not matched to a gene: 6. This CDR3 is built from 14 residues. Here the CDR3 DNA reads TGTGCCAGCAGCTCACAGGGGCCCAATTCACCCCTCCACTTT. It encodes CASSSQGPNSPLHF.

This chain links TRBV2 with TRBJ1-5; TRBD1 agrees at 7 bases. The CDR3 is made up of 14 amino acids. V lost 7 bases to trimming and J lost 2 bases; unmatched junction nucleotides: 5. Germline-derived CDR1 and CDR2 are SNHLY and FYNNEI. Written as DNA, the CDR3 is TGTGCCAGCACCGGGACAGACCGCAATCAGCCCCAGCATTTT. The encoded protein is CASTGTDRNQPQHF. Full variable domain (missing parts from reference TRBV2 and TRBJ1-5): EPEVTQTPSHQVTQMGQEVILRCVPISNHLYFYWYRQILGQKVEFLVSFYNNEISEKSEIFDDQFSVERPDGSNFTLKIRSTKLEDSAMYFCASTGTDRNQPQHFGDGTRLSIL.

Only a few counts were recorded for this clone. The chain links TRBV30 to TRBJ2-1; D unclear. Germline CDR1 and CDR2: GTSNPN and SVGIG (reference sequence). With 3 bases removed from V and 4 bases from J, the gap between germline ends came to 10 bases. The length of the CDR3 is 13 residues. The CDR3 DNA is TGTGCCTGGAGCCACGCCAGTTACAATGAGCAGTTCTTC. Translation: CAWSHASYNEQFF.

V is TRBV9 and J is TRBJ2-2; 8 nucleotides align to TRBD2. The CDR3 has 17 residues. Germline V CDR1 and CDR2: SGDLS, YYNGEE. Trimming took 0 bases from V and 5 from J; bases not matched to a gene: 9. The CDR3 DNA reads TGTGCCAGCAGCGTAGGACGCGGGGGGCTTGGGACCGGGGAGCTGTTTTTT. The encoded protein is CASSVGRGGLGTGELFF.

On this clone: Sequence at one end of the junction differs from germline and may be a read error. The genes are TRBV7-9 and TRBJ2-2; D may be TRBD1 (6 bases). The CDR3 spans 14 residues. Germline V CDR1 and CDR2: SEHNR, FQNEAQ (reference sequence). The CDR3 spells CSSSPDTGSGELFF. CDR3 sequence (DNA): TGTTCCAGCAGCCCCGACACAGGGTCCGGGGAGCTGTTTTTT. The variable domain in full, completed from reference TRBV7-9 and TRBJ2-2, reads DTGVSQNPRHKITKRGQNVTFRCDPISEHNRLYWYRQTLGQGPEFLTYFQNEAQLEKSRLLSDRFSAERPKGSFSTLEIQRTEQGDSAMYLCSSSPDTGSGELFFGEGSRLTVL.

The rearrangement uses TRBV11-2 and TRBJ2-5; D might be TRBD2 (5 bases). Trimming removed 2 bases at V and 2 bases at J, with 18 bases between. CDR1 and CDR2 from the germline V gene are SGHAT and FQNNGV. This CDR3 region has 17 residues. The CDR3 region has the DNA TGTGCCAGCAGCTTATTCTGGAGCGGCAGCTCTCAAGAGACCCAGTACTTC. Translated, it gives CASSLFWSGSSQETQYF.

This clone was observed a few times. This rearrangement joins TRBV5-4 to TRBJ1-3, with a weak D call TRBD1 (6 bases). The CDR3 is 15 residues long. The germline gives CDR1 SGHNT, CDR2 YYREEE (reference sequence). V was trimmed by 0 bases and J by 0 bases, leaving 7 bases between them. The DNA of the CDR3 is TGTGCCAGCAGCTTGGGAGGGGGCTCTGGAAACACCATATATTTT. Translation: CASSLGGGSGNTIYF. Full variable domain (missing parts from reference TRBV5-4 and TRBJ1-3): ETGVTQSPTHLIKTRGQQVTLRCSSQSGHNTVSWYQQALGQGPQFIFQYYREEENGRGNFPPRFSGLQFPNYSSELNVNALELDDSALYLCASSLGGGSGNTIYFGEGSWLTVV.

This clone was detected only once. The genes are TRBV6-5 and TRBJ1-5; a possible D gene is TRBD1 (5 bases). V shed 2 bases and J shed 7 bases, with 9 bases lying between them. CDR3 length: 13 residues. Per the germline V gene, CDR1 is MNHEY and CDR2 is SVGAGI. The CDR3 coding sequence is TGTGCCAGCAGTTACAGGGGTGGGCAGCCCCAGCATTTT. It encodes CASSYRGGQPQHF.

This chain connects TRBV13 to TRBJ2-7; 7 positions agree with TRBD1. Per the germline V gene, CDR1 is PRHDT and CDR2 is FYEKMQ (reference sequence). V lost 4 bases to trimming and J lost 1 base; unmatched junction nucleotides: 4. CDR3 size: 14 residues. CDR3 amino acids: CASSSNRGSYEQYF. The CDR3 nucleotides read TGTGCCAGCAGCTCGAACAGGGGTTCCTACGAGCAGTACTTC.

The rearrangement links TRBV11-3 to TRBJ2-1; D might be TRBD1 (6 bases). This CDR3 contains 15 residues. The V end lost 5 bases, the J end lost 0 bases, and 11 bases lay between the germline ends. Germline values: CDR1 SGHNT, CDR2 YENEEA. The CDR3 protein is CASSQDRASYNEQFF. CDR3 coding DNA: TGTGCCAGCAGCCAGGACAGAGCCTCCTACAATGAGCAGTTCTTC.

The chain recombines TRBV2 with TRBJ1-2; D ambiguous. The V end was cut by 8 bases, the J end by 8 bases, with 24 bases between. From germline, CDR1 is SNHLY and CDR2 FYNNEI. The CDR3 covers 15 residues. Written as DNA, the CDR3 is TGTGCCAGCGGGGATGGAGCGAGGACTAAAGGAGGCTACACCTTC. It specifies CASGDGARTKGGYTF.

The chain links TRBV2 to TRBJ1-1; possibly TRBD1 for D (5 bases). The length of the CDR3 is 15 residues. The V end lost 2 bases, the J end lost 2 bases, and 12 bases lay between the germline ends. CDR1 is SNHLY and CDR2 is FYNNEI in the germline V gene. The CDR3 DNA reads TGTGCCAGCAGTGAAAACAGGCTGGAAAACACTGAAGCTTTCTTT. The encoded protein is CASSENRLENTEAFF.

The chain carries TRBV6-5 and TRBJ1-1; 8 positions match TRBD1. Germline CDR1 reads MNHEY; CDR2 reads SVGAGI. The CDR3 is 13 amino acids. Trimming took 6 bases from V and 4 from J; bases not matched to a gene: 4. The CDR3 DNA reads TGTGCCAGCAGCTTAACAGGGGGCACTGAAGCTTTCTTT. Translated, it gives CASSLTGGTEAFF.

V gene TRBV5-4 combines with J gene TRBJ1-2, with unresolved D. The germline V gene encodes CDR1 SGHNT and CDR2 YYREEE (reference sequence). Trimming cost V 0 bases and J 6 bases, with 12 bases left between them. The CDR3 covers 14 residues. The CDR3 nucleotides read TGTGCCAGCAGCTTGGCAATGTCGGGAGATGGCTACACCTTC. Protein sequence: CASSLAMSGDGYTF. The full variable domain, with the rest looked up from reference TRBV5-4 and TRBJ1-2, is ETGVTQSPTHLIKTRGQQVTLRCSSQSGHNTVSWYQQALGQGPQFIFQYYREEENGRGNFPPRFSGLQFPNYSSELNVNALELDDSALYLCASSLAMSGDGYTFGSGTRLTVV.

The gene calls are TRBV6-6 and TRBJ2-1; a weak D match, TRBD1 (5 bases). This CDR3 spans 15 amino acids. The ends were cut back, 0 bases at V and 8 bases at J, with 14 bases in the middle. Germline V lookup: CDR1 MNHNY, CDR2 SVGAGI (reference sequence). CDR3 DNA: TGTGCCAGCAGTTACTCGTCGGCAAAAGGGGATGAGCAGTTCTTC. This encodes CASSYSSAKGDEQFF.

J is TRBJ2-1 and V is TRBV27; D is ambiguous. Looked up from germline, CDR1 is MNHEY and CDR2 is SMNVEV (reference sequence). Deletions cut 6 bases from V and 7 bases from J, with 13 bases between. The CDR3 has 13 amino acids. The DNA of the CDR3 is TGTGCCAGCAGCTATCGCCCCGGTAATGAGCAGTTCTTC. Encoded protein: CASSYRPGNEQFF.

This clone appeared a single time. The chain couples TRBV9 to TRBJ2-1; 10 nucleotides align to TRBD2. The CDR3 runs to 15 residues. Germline loops: CDR1 SGDLS, CDR2 YYNGEE. V lost 3 bases to trimming and J lost 7 bases; unmatched junction nucleotides: 7. This CDR3 reads CASSAQSGGDNEQFF. As DNA, the CDR3 is TGTGCCAGCAGCGCCCAAAGCGGGGGGGATAATGAGCAGTTCTTC.

This clone has more than one count but fewer than ten. This chain uses TRBV2 with TRBJ1-1; TRBD1 matches at 8 bases. CDR3 length equals 14 residues. V gave up 5 bases and J gave up 2 bases; unmatched junction bases: 4. CDR1 and CDR2 (germline): SNHLY, FYNNEI. Written as DNA, the CDR3 is TGTGCCAGCAGTTCTGACAGGGGAAACACTGAAGCTTTCTTT. Translating gives CASSSDRGNTEAFF.

The V call is TRBV29-1, the J call TRBJ1-2, with TRBD1 matching over 8 bases. V shed 6 bases, J shed 6 bases, and the junction held 12 bases outside the gene matches. The CDR3 totals 14 residues. The germline V gene has CDR1 SQVTM and CDR2 ANQGSEA. For the CDR3, the DNA is TGCAGCGTGGGTAACAGGGGGGATAGGGATGGCTACACCTTC. It yields the protein CSVGNRGDRDGYTF.

The V and J genes are TRBV11-3 and TRBJ2-7; D may be TRBD1 (6 bases). Germline V lookup: CDR1 SGHNT, CDR2 YENEEA. CDR3 length: 14 amino acids. V shed 3 bases and J shed 1 base, with 10 bases lying between them. The CDR3 region has the DNA TGTGCCAGCAGCTTGGGCAGGGGATCCTACGAGCAGTACTTC. Its translation: CASSLGRGSYEQYF.

The chain uses TRBV14 and TRBJ1-3; D is ambiguous. With 1 base removed from V and 0 bases from J, the gap between germline ends came to 10 bases. The CDR3 is made up of 16 amino acids. In germline, CDR1 is SGHDN, CDR2 FVKESK. The CDR3 here is CASSQVRMSSGNTIYF. In DNA, the CDR3 is TGTGCCAGCAGCCAAGTCAGGATGAGCTCTGGAAACACCATATATTTT.

This chain joins TRBV7-9 and TRBJ2-3; weak D call: TRBD1 (5 bases). Trimming cost V 7 bases and J 9 bases, with 17 bases left between them. This CDR3 spans 13 amino acids. Germline V gene sequence: CDR1 SEHNR, CDR2 FQNEAQ (reference sequence). In DNA form, the CDR3 reads TGTGCCAGCACCTCGACCCACTCAGGGACGCAGTATTTT. Its translation is CASTSTHSGTQYF.